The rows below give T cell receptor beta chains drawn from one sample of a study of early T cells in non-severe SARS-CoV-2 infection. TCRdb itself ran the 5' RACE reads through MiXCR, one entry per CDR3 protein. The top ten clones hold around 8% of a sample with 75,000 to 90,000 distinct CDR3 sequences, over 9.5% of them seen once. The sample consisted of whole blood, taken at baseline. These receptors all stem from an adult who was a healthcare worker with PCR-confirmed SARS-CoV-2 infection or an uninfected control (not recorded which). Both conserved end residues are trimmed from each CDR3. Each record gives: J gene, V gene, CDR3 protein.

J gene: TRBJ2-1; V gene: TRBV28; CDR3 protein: ASSPTTRYNEQF
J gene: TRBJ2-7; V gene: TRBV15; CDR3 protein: ATSYLLGGYEQY
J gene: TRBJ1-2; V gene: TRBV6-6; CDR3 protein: ASSTGGTYGYT
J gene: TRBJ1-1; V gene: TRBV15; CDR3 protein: ATSRDVGVKTEAF
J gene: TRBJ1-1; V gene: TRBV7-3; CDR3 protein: ASSSRGTNTEAF
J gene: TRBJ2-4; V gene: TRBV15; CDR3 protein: ATSLRTGGPNIQY
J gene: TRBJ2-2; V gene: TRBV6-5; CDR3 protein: ASSYSRRGPAGELF
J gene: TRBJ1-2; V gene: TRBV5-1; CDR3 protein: ASSDDANYGYT
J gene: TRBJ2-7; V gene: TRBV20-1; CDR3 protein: SARPLAGDEQY
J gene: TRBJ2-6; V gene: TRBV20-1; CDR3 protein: SAFGHSGANVLT
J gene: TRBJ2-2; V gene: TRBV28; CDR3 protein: ASRGTGAGTGELF
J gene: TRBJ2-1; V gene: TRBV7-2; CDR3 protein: ASSQGGADYNEQF
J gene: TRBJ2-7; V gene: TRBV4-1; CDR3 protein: ASSQDSSYEQY
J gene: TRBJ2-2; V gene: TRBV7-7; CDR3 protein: ASSSGRANTGELF
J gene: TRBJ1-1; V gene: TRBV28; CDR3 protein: ASSFSGGGNTEAF
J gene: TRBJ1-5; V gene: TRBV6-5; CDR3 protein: ASSYSGSSNQPQH
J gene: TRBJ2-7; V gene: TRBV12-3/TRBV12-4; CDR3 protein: ASSPTGFYEQY
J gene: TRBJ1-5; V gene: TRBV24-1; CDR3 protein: ATSDFASKAQH
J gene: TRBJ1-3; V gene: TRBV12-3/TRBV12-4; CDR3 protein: ASSPPGQGLGGNTIY
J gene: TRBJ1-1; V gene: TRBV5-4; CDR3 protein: ASRGHTANTEAF
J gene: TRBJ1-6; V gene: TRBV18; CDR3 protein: ASSRKEGSPLH
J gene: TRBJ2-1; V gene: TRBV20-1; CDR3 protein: SAQGLAGGLRGNEQF
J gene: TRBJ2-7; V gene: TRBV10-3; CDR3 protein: AISATSGTYEQY
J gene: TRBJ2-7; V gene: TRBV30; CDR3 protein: AWSSSGLALGQY
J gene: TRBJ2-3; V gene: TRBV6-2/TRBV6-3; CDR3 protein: ASSNAGTGGDTQY
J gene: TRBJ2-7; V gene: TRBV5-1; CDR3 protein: ASREDSYEQY
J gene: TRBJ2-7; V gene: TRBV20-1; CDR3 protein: SAPSGTGVEQY
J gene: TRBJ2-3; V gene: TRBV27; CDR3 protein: ASSYSYTDTQY
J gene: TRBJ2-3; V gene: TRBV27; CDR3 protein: ASSLRPSTDTQY
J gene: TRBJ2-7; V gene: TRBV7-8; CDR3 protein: ASSSVTKLSGLEQY
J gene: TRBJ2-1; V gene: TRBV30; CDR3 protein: AWSTGIAGGSKQF
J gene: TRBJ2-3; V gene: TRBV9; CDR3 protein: ASSVATTGSTDTQY
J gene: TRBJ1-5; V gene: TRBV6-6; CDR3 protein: ASTGGSQPQH
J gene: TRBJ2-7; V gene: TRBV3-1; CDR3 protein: ASSQGTGGIYEQY
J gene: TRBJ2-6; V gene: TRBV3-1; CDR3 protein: ASSQDSRRTLSGANVLT
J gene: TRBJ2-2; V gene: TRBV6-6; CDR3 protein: ASKGLDTGELF
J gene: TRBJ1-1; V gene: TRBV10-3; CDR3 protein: AIRPEGARPKVITEAF
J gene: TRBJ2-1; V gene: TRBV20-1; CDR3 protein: SAGLGRSNEQF
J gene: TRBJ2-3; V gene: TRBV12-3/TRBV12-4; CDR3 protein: ASSRGPGGKVGTQY
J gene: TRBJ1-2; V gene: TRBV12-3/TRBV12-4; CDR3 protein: ASSLSQARGFYGYT